Listed below are T cell receptor beta chains from one sample, sequenced in a study of post-analysis software for immune sequencing data. TCRdb fed the PCR reads into MiXCR, producing one record per CDR3 protein. The sample has 150,000 to 200,000 distinct CDR3 sequences; around 28% are singletons. Sequences were obtained from blood. The source of these receptors is a girl aged 5-17 years with multiple sclerosis. The CDR3 runs from the conserved cysteine through the conserved F or W. The D gene is left open where the match is weak. Rows may omit the clone size; those that give it use once, few, many or a size class.

abundance: -
v_gene: TRBV5-6
d_gene: -
j_gene: TRBJ1-1
CDR3aa: CASSFLAAEGFEAFF
CDR3nt: TGTGCCAGCAGCTTTTTAGCAGCGGAGGGGTTTGAAGCTTTCTTT

abundance: -
v_gene: TRBV29-1
d_gene: TRBD2
j_gene: TRBJ2-1
CDR3aa: CSVVLIWLAGSSYNEQFF
CDR3nt: TGCAGCGTTGTCCTCATCTGGCTAGCGGGGAGCTCCTACAATGAGCAGTTCTTC

abundance: -
v_gene: TRBV12-3/TRBV12-4
d_gene: -
j_gene: TRBJ2-7
CDR3aa: CASSFSRFEQYF
CDR3nt: TGTGCCAGCAGTTTTTCTCGGTTCGAGCAGTACTTC

abundance: -
v_gene: TRBV5-1
d_gene: TRBD1
j_gene: TRBJ2-1
CDR3aa: CASSLGTGVYEQFF
CDR3nt: TGCGCCAGCAGCTTGGGGACAGGGGTATATGAGCAGTTCTTC

abundance: many
v_gene: TRBV4-1
d_gene: -
j_gene: TRBJ1-2
CDR3aa: CASSQAYGQVNYGYTF
CDR3nt: TGCGCCAGCAGCCAAGCCTACGGGCAGGTGAACTATGGCTACACCTTC

abundance: many
v_gene: TRBV5-1
d_gene: -
j_gene: TRBJ2-7
CDR3aa: CASSLAQGNEQYF
CDR3nt: TGCGCCAGCAGCTTGGCCCAGGGTAACGAGCAGTACTTC

abundance: -
v_gene: TRBV12-5
d_gene: -
j_gene: TRBJ1-1
CDR3aa: CASGLGQLVAFF
CDR3nt: TGTGCTAGTGGTTTGGGGCAGCTGGTAGCTTTCTTT

abundance: many
v_gene: TRBV7-9
d_gene: -
j_gene: TRBJ2-7
CDR3aa: CASIEGTTYEQYF
CDR3nt: TGTGCCAGCATCGAGGGGACCACCTACGAGCAGTACTTC

abundance: many
v_gene: TRBV10-1
d_gene: -
j_gene: TRBJ2-1
CDR3aa: CASSDAGTRLGQFF
CDR3nt: TGCGCCAGCAGCGACGCCGGGACACGCCTGGGGCAGTTCTTC

abundance: many
v_gene: TRBV7-9
d_gene: TRBD1
j_gene: TRBJ1-2
CDR3aa: CASSRRDRGDGYTF
CDR3nt: TGTGCCAGCAGCCGCCGGGACAGGGGAGATGGCTACACCTTC

abundance: -
v_gene: TRBV5-6
d_gene: -
j_gene: TRBJ2-3
CDR3aa: CASRVYNDTQYF
CDR3nt: TGTGCCAGCAGAGTTTATAACGATACGCAGTATTTT

abundance: -
v_gene: TRBV12-3/TRBV12-4
d_gene: -
j_gene: TRBJ2-3
CDR3aa: CASSLVVDVQYF
CDR3nt: TGTGCCAGCAGTTTAGTGGTAGATGTGCAGTATTTT

abundance: many
v_gene: TRBV20-1
d_gene: -
j_gene: TRBJ1-5
CDR3aa: CSATAVNQPQHF
CDR3nt: TGCAGTGCTACGGCCGTTAATCAGCCCCAGCATTTT

abundance: -
v_gene: TRBV6-5
d_gene: -
j_gene: TRBJ2-2
CDR3aa: CASSFDMFGELFF
CDR3nt: TGTGCCAGCAGCTTCGACATGTTCGGGGAGCTGTTTTTT

abundance: many
v_gene: TRBV28
d_gene: -
j_gene: TRBJ1-2
CDR3aa: CASRTGRGQGHGYTF
CDR3nt: TGTGCCAGCAGGACGGGGCGTGGGCAGGGACATGGCTACACCTTC

abundance: many
v_gene: TRBV7-3
d_gene: -
j_gene: TRBJ1-2
CDR3aa: CASSPGTNYGYTF
CDR3nt: TGTGCCAGCAGCCCGGGTACTAACTATGGCTACACCTTC

abundance: once
v_gene: TRBV7-8
d_gene: -
j_gene: TRBJ2-7
CDR3aa: CASSLARYSRGGEQYF
CDR3nt: TGTGCCAGCAGCTTAGCGCGGTACTCCCGAGGCGGCGAGCAGTACTTC

abundance: -
v_gene: TRBV7-3
d_gene: -
j_gene: TRBJ2-1
CDR3aa: CASSPNGATTYNEQFF
CDR3nt: TGTGCCAGCAGCCCAAATGGCGCAACCACCTACAATGAGCAGTTCTTC

abundance: -
v_gene: TRBV5-5
d_gene: TRBD1
j_gene: TRBJ2-1
CDR3aa: CASSRDGTGNNEQFF
CDR3nt: TGTGCCAGCAGCCGGGACGGGACAGGGAACAATGAGCAGTTCTTC

abundance: many
v_gene: TRBV15
d_gene: -
j_gene: TRBJ1-2
CDR3aa: CATSRERVDYTF
CDR3nt: TGTGCCACCAGCAGAGAGAGGGTAGACTACACCTTC

abundance: many
v_gene: TRBV7-6
d_gene: -
j_gene: TRBJ2-7
CDR3aa: CASSLEGVSGDEQYF
CDR3nt: TGTGCCAGCAGCTTAGAGGGGGTCTCCGGAGACGAGCAGTACTTC

abundance: -
v_gene: TRBV12-3/TRBV12-4
d_gene: -
j_gene: TRBJ1-1
CDR3aa: CASTTRQNTEAFF
CDR3nt: TGTGCCAGCACCACCCGGCAGAACACTGAAGCTTTCTTT

abundance: -
v_gene: TRBV6-5
d_gene: -
j_gene: TRBJ1-2
CDR3aa: CASWARRGGGGYTF
CDR3nt: TGTGCCAGCTGGGCTCGCAGGGGCGGTGGTGGCTACACCTTC

abundance: -
v_gene: TRBV4-1
d_gene: -
j_gene: TRBJ2-2
CDR3aa: CASSQGTNTGELFF
CDR3nt: TGCGCCAGCAGCCAAGGCACCAACACCGGGGAGCTGTTTTTT

abundance: -
v_gene: TRBV7-6
d_gene: -
j_gene: TRBJ2-7
CDR3aa: CASSLEVEPAGPYEQYF
CDR3nt: TGTGCCAGCAGCTTAGAGGTAGAGCCGGCCGGGCCCTACGAGCAGTACTTC

abundance: -
v_gene: TRBV12-3/TRBV12-4
d_gene: TRBD1
j_gene: TRBJ2-3
CDR3aa: CASVSPGGDTQYF
CDR3nt: TGTGCCAGCGTATCTCCAGGGGGAGATACGCAGTATTTT

abundance: -
v_gene: TRBV20-1
d_gene: TRBD1
j_gene: TRBJ2-5
CDR3aa: CSAHKPGQGPETQYF
CDR3nt: TGCAGTGCTCATAAACCCGGACAGGGACCAGAGACCCAGTACTTC